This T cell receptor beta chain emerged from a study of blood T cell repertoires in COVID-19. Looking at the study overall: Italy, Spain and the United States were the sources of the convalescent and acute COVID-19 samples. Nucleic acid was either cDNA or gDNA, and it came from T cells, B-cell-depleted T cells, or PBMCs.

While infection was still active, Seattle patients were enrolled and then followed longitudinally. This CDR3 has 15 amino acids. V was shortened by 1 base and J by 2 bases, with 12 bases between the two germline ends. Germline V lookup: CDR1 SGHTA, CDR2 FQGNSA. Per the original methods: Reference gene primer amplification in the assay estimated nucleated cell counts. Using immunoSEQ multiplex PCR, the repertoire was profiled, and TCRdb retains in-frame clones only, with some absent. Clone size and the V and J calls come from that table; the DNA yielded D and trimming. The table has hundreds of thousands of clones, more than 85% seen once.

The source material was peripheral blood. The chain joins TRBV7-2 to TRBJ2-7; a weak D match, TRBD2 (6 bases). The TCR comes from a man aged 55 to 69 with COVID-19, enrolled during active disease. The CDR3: CASSLGAGTAYEQYF. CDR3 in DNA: TGTGCCAGCAGCTTAGGGGCCGGGACTGCCTACGAGCAGTACTTC.